This TCR beta chain came from a study of PD-L1 blockade in urothelial cancer (dated by TCRdb to 2016 to 2017). Concerning the study at large: Therapy was started at some point between 2014 and 2016 for all patients, and atezolizumab 1,200 mg was administered intravenously every 3 weeks. Progression-free survival longer than 6 months counted as durable clinical benefit, and TCR features were additionally tested against both progression-free and overall survival. An ECOG performance status of 0 or 1 was recorded for the patients, and 0 to 3 prior chemotherapy regimens had been received by the patients. Pretreatment tumor samples and matched peripheral blood, collected serially before and after atezolizumab treatment, underwent TCR sequencing. Blood samples gave median yields of around 150,000 T cells and over 80,000 unique TCRs, along with a median clonality of roughly 0.08. In the same patients, pretreatment tumors underwent whole exome sequencing and RNA sequencing in addition to TCR sequencing. Durable clinical benefit was achieved by nine patients and was not achieved by 20 patients. Somatic, immune and clinical correlates of response to PD-L1 blockade with atezolizumab in urothelial cancer were the focus of an exploratory multi-omic analysis. Under 30 patients had pretreatment blood TCR-seq, about 25 had at least one posttreatment blood collection, and about 25 had tumor TCR-seq. Blood samples were analyzed 3 weeks after the start of treatment (second dose) and 6 weeks after the start of treatment. About 85% of the roughly 29 patients were males with bladder-origin urothelial cancer, and about 65% of the roughly 30 reported a prior smoking history.

To estimate absolute template abundance from read counts, synthetic TCR analog templates were spiked into each PCR. The immunoSEQ assay used bias-controlled V and J gene primers to amplify TCRbeta CDR3 regions from genomic DNA. Sequencing of rearranged TCRbeta segments was performed at approximately 20X coverage. In the original analysis: Sequencing errors were corrected by clustering, and CDR3s were annotated against IMGT so that V, D and J genes could be assigned. Downstream analyses used only productive TCRbeta rearrangements and left out out-of-frame or stop-codon sequences. Clonality was computed as one minus Shannon entropy normalized by the log of the number of unique productive sequences. Fisher's exact test with Benjamini-Hochberg correction, using a cutoff of adjusted p below 0.01, was how clones that differed between time points or between blood and tumor were identified. Imported from immuneACCESS, the table was reduced by TCRdb to in-frame sequences with V and J called. These copies leave out some clones; in studies compared against another copy, an unresolved V gene accounts for under half, and the cause of the remainder is not known. The V and J calls and clone size are taken from that table; D and trimming were inferred from the DNA. This sample has around 30,000 clones in its table, and approximately 79% of those were observed once. The ten largest clones add up to more than 2% of the sample.

The cohort included some 30 patients with locally advanced or metastatic urothelial carcinoma who were treated at Memorial Sloan Kettering on a trial protocol. Peripheral blood mononuclear cells were collected from each patient pretreatment and during treatment, giving between 1 and 8 total time points per patient. The Qiagen DNeasy Blood extraction kit was used to purify genomic DNA from total PBMCs and tumor samples. PBMCs were collected pretreatment and during treatment and were isolated and stored as previously described. This clone came up once. Its antigen target is currently unknown. Per-nucleotide qualities are absent, and no much larger clonotype sits a single base away. The research as a whole found: Patients with durable benefit showed greater expansion of tumor-associated TCR clones in peripheral blood 3 weeks after starting treatment (n = 22, p = 0.022). Because the sample size was small (n of about 30) and many exploratory analyses were performed, the results are intended to be hypothesis-generating. A pretreatment peripheral blood TCR clonality below the median was linked to improved progression-free and overall survival.

The CDR3 contains 13 residues, cysteine and phenylalanine counted. Only the CDR3 DNA stays, 39 bases, in frame from base 1. A distance of 9 bases separates the germline ends of V and J, which lose 1 base and 6 bases respectively. From a lookup of the germline V gene (reference sequence), CDR1 and CDR2 are LNHDA and SQIVND. The starting material was PBMCs, obtained around atezolizumab (anti-PD-L1) treatment. This sequence uses TRBV19 and TRBJ1-2, with the D gene call left open. The TCR sequence derives from a man in his fifties with urothelial cancer. The DNA sequence follows: TGTGCCAGTAGTATAGGAGTTTTGGATGGCTACACCTTC. This translates into CASSIGVLDGYTF.